The 30 T cell receptor beta chains listed next were all sequenced from one sample in a study of CD8+ T cells in alopecia areata. Isolated RNA was reverse transcribed into cDNA used as the sequencing template. TCRdb's copy holds only in-frame clones and misses some; the assay was immunoSEQ multiplex PCR. The sample carries some 150,000 clones, roughly 53% recorded once. Source: CD4+ T cells sorted from blood, taken at week 0. These receptors were taken from a human donor with alopecia areata.

This clone was observed once. The chain recombines TRBV25-1 with TRBJ2-7, with D uncertain. Germline-derived CDR1 and CDR2 are MGHDK and SYGVNS. V lost 6 bases to trimming and J lost 0 bases, with 9 bases between them. The CDR3 is made up of 13 amino acids. The CDR3 reads CASRDQNSYEQYF. CDR3 DNA sequence: TGTGCCAGCAGAGACCAAAACTCCTACGAGCAGTACTTC.

The J gene is TRBJ2-6, the V gene TRBV23-1; TRBD2 might be the D (5 bases). TRBV23-1 is an open reading frame whose function is uncertain. CDR3 length equals 16 residues. V lost 10 bases and J 0 bases, leaving 16 bases between the germline ends. The CDR3: CAIQRGPSSGANVLTF. The CDR3 DNA sequence: TGCGCCATCCAACGGGGTCCGAGCTCTGGGGCCAACGTCCTGACTTTC.

V gene TRBV27 combines with J gene TRBJ2-3, with TRBD1 as a possible D gene (5 bases). V lost 7 bases and J lost 0, with 8 bases in between. The germline V gene encodes CDR1 MNHEY and CDR2 SMNVEV (reference sequence). The CDR3 is 13 residues long. This chain's CDR3 is CASKGISTDTQYF. CDR3 in DNA: TGTGCCAGCAAGGGGATAAGCACAGATACGCAGTATTTT.

The chain has TRBV6-5 and TRBJ2-1; 7 bases fit TRBD2. Germline-derived CDR1 and CDR2 are MNHEY and SVGAGI. V was clipped by 2 bases and J by 5 bases; unmatched bases: 6. The CDR3 is 15 residues long. DNA of the CDR3: TGTGCCAGCAGTTACGGCCTAGGGAGGGACAATGAGCAGTTCTTC. Encoded protein: CASSYGLGRDNEQFF.

The gene calls are TRBV29-1 and TRBJ1-1, with D possibly being TRBD1 (5 bases). CDR1 SQVTM and CDR2 ANQGSEA come from the germline V gene. Trimming took 3 bases from V and 4 from J, leaving 15 bases between them. The CDR3 consists of 14 residues. Written as DNA, the CDR3 is TGCAGCGTTGATACCCTACATGGGGGCACTGAAGCTTTCTTT. Its protein product is CSVDTLHGGTEAFF.

The rearrangement uses TRBV10-3 and TRBJ2-2, with D maybe TRBD1 (6 bases). The germline V gene encodes CDR1 ENHRY and CDR2 SYGVKD. V gave up 6 bases and J gave up 3 bases, with 17 bases separating them. This CDR3 contains 16 residues. The CDR3 protein is CAISRTPGQDTGELFF. DNA of the CDR3: TGTGCCATCAGCCGTACTCCGGGACAAGACACCGGGGAGCTGTTTTTT.

The chain combines TRBV7-2 with TRBJ1-2; 7 nucleotides line up with TRBD1. This CDR3 comprises 12 residues. Germline CDR1 reads SGHTA; CDR2 reads FQGNSA. V was pared by 5 bases and J by 8 bases, with 5 bases of the junction left unmatched. For the CDR3, the DNA is TGTGCCAGCAGCGCTTACAGGGGCGGCTACACCTTC. This sequence encodes CASSAYRGGYTF.

This clone was detected only a few times. The V call is TRBV30, the J call TRBJ1-2; 7 positions match TRBD1. The V and J ends lost 4 bases and 8 bases, in that order; junction bases with no gene match: 13. The germline gives CDR1 GTSNPN, CDR2 SVGIG (reference sequence). This CDR3 comprises 14 residues. The chain's CDR3 is CAWTPSDRAVGYTF. CDR3 in DNA: TGTGCCTGGACCCCATCCGACAGGGCGGTCGGCTACACCTTC.

The chain is built from TRBV7-9 and TRBJ2-3; 7 nucleotides align to TRBD2. Germline V CDR1 and CDR2: SEHNR, FQNEAQ (reference sequence). CDR3 length: 16 residues. V dropped 7 bases and J dropped 1; count of bases not matched to a gene: 11. CDR3 sequence reads: CASTWGGSPGTDTQYF. The CDR3 region has the DNA TGTGCCAGCACCTGGGGGGGGTCTCCTGGCACAGATACGCAGTATTTT.

The chain recombines TRBV2 with TRBJ1-2; D is ambiguous. The germline V gene has CDR1 SNHLY and CDR2 FYNNEI. Trimming took 4 bases from V and 2 from J, leaving 14 bases between them. This CDR3 comprises 15 residues. In nucleotides, the CDR3 is TGTGCCAGCAGTGCCGATAGTCACGTCAACTATGGCTACACCTTC. Protein product: CASSADSHVNYGYTF.

V gene TRBV7-2 combines with J gene TRBJ2-2; D unresolved. The CDR3 runs 12 residues. CDR1 is SGHTA and CDR2 is FQGNSA in the germline V gene. V was clipped by 5 bases and J by 3 bases, with 4 bases between them. The CDR3 sequence is CASSHDTGELFF. The CDR3 nucleotides are TGTGCCAGCAGCCACGACACCGGGGAGCTGTTTTTT.

This clone was seen a few times. The chain recombines TRBV5-6 with TRBJ2-5; 9 bases are shared with TRBD1. The length of the CDR3 is 14 residues. Germline lookup yields CDR1 SGHDT and CDR2 YYEEEE. With V trimmed by 4 bases and J by 3 bases, 4 bases remained unmatched. CDR3 bases: TGTGCCAGCAGCCCGGGACAGGGAAAAGAGACCCAGTACTTC. Its translation: CASSPGQGKETQYF.

The chain has TRBV4-1 and TRBJ2-4, with TRBD2 identical over 9 bases. V gave up 0 bases and J gave up 0 bases; unmatched junction bases: 12. This CDR3 comprises 20 residues. Germline values: CDR1 MGHRA, CDR2 YSYEKL. The CDR3 spells CASSQDFASGAPLAKNIQYF. CDR3 coding DNA: TGCGCCAGCAGCCAAGATTTTGCTAGCGGGGCTCCACTAGCCAAAAACATTCAGTACTTC.

This clone was detected only a few times. The sample contains more than one DNA sequence encoding this CDR3. The chain joins TRBV2 to TRBJ1-6; tentative D call: TRBD1 (5 bases). The CDR3 sequence is 13 residues long. With 5 bases removed from V and 7 bases from J, the gap between germline ends came to 9 bases. Germline assignment: CDR1 SNHLY and CDR2 FYNNEI. The CDR3 protein is CASSPQGNSPLHF. CDR3 coding DNA: TGTGCCAGCAGTCCTCAGGGAAATTCACCCCTCCACTTT. Together with reference TRBV2 and TRBJ1-6, the CDR3 gives the full variable domain: EPEVTQTPSHQVTQMGQEVILRCVPISNHLYFYWYRQILGQKVEFLVSFYNNEISEKSEIFDDQFSVERPDGSNFTLKIRSTKLEDSAMYFCASSPQGNSPLHFGNGTRLTVT.

This chain connects TRBV4-3 to TRBJ1-2, with a weak D call TRBD1 (5 bases). The CDR3 is made up of 15 amino acids. Germline assignment: CDR1 LGHNA and CDR2 YSLEER. Trimming cost V 2 bases and J 6 bases, with 16 bases left between them. Written as DNA, the CDR3 is TGCGCCAGCAGCCAAACCGAACGCCCAGGGAATGGCTACACCTTC. This encodes CASSQTERPGNGYTF.

This rearrangement joins TRBV11-2 to TRBJ2-3; no clear D. The germline V gene encodes CDR1 SGHAT and CDR2 FQNNGV. The CDR3 runs to 14 residues. V gave up 2 bases and J gave up 2 bases, with 8 bases separating them. The CDR3 region is CASSLQTPTDTQYF. The CDR3 DNA sequence: TGTGCCAGCAGCTTACAGACCCCCACAGATACGCAGTATTTT.

CDR3 sequence (DNA): TGTGCCAGCAGCCAGGGCACAGATACGCAGTATTTT. Translated, it gives CASSQGTDTQYF. This rearrangement joins TRBV11-2 to TRBJ2-3; D call uncertain. The germline V and J ends were trimmed by 5 bases and 1 base, with 4 bases remaining between them. Germline V gene lookup returns CDR1 SGHAT and CDR2 FQNNGV. There are 12 residues in the CDR3.

The table lists this clone with a few counts. The V and J genes are TRBV10-3 and TRBJ2-3; D may be TRBD2 (6 bases). V gave up 2 bases and J gave up 4 bases, with 10 bases separating them. This CDR3 contains 14 residues. Germline V CDR1 and CDR2: ENHRY, SYGVKD. CDR3 DNA: TGTGCCATCAGTGAGCCGACTAGACCAGATACGCAGTATTTT. This sequence encodes CAISEPTRPDTQYF.

The rearrangement links TRBV29-1 to TRBJ2-6; no definite D call. Germline assignment: CDR1 SQVTM and CDR2 ANQGSEA. The CDR3 is 14 residues long. V lost 6 bases and J lost 2, with 11 bases in between. In nucleotides, the CDR3 is TGCAGCGTCTTTATCGCCGCTGGGGCCAACGTCCTGACTTTC. Translating it yields CSVFIAAGANVLTF.

CDR3 nucleotide sequence: TGTGCCTGGAGTGTACGGGACAGGGACGCCGGGGAGCTGTTTTTT. Its translation is CAWSVRDRDAGELFF. This chain joins TRBV30 and TRBJ2-2; TRBD1 aligns across 9 bases. The junction had 5 bases not matched to a gene; V was cut back by 0 bases and J by 6 bases. This CDR3 spans 15 amino acids. Germline V gene sequence: CDR1 GTSNPN, CDR2 SVGIG (reference sequence).

The chain employs TRBV29-1 and TRBJ2-5; 7 bases line up with TRBD1. Germline loops: CDR1 SQVTM, CDR2 ANQGSEA. J was trimmed by 5 bases and V by 6 bases; bases with no gene match: 6. The CDR3 is 12 amino acids. In DNA, the CDR3 is TGCAGCGTCAGGGACAGTTGGGAGACCCAGTACTTC. Encoded protein: CSVRDSWETQYF.

With respect to this clone: Additional DNA sequences in this sample encode the identical CDR3. This chain uses TRBV6-5 with TRBJ2-1; TRBD1 aligns across 7 bases. V lost 0 bases to trimming and J lost 4 bases; unmatched junction nucleotides: 3. There are 15 residues in the CDR3. Germline V CDR1 and CDR2: MNHEY, SVGAGI. The CDR3 protein is CASSYSGTEYNEQFF. The CDR3 nucleotides are TGTGCCAGCAGTTACTCGGGGACAGAGTACAATGAGCAGTTCTTC.

This clone appeared a few times. V gene TRBV7-2 combines with J gene TRBJ1-5; maybe TRBD1 (5 bases). Per the germline V gene, CDR1 is SGHTA and CDR2 is FQGNSA. Trimming cost V 1 base and J 6 bases, with 10 bases left between them. The CDR3 is 14 residues long. The CDR3 reads CASSLVGGSQPQHF. CDR3 sequence (DNA): TGTGCCAGCAGCTTAGTGGGGGGGAGTCAGCCCCAGCATTTT. Looking up the rest from reference TRBV7-2 and TRBJ1-5 gives the full variable domain: GAGVSQSPSNKVTEKGKDVELRCDPISGHTALYWYRQSLGQGLEFLIYFQGNSAPDKSGLPSDRFSAERTGGSVSTLTIQRTQQEDSAVYLCASSLVGGSQPQHFGDGTRLSIL.

This clone appeared a single time. CDR3 DNA sequence: TGTGCCAGCAGCGAGACAGGGATCGGTACGCAGTATTTT. It yields the protein CASSETGIGTQYF. This chain links TRBV6-5 with TRBJ2-3; the match to TRBD1 covers 7 bases. V dropped 6 bases and J dropped 8; count of bases not matched to a gene: 8. The CDR3 length is 13 residues. Germline V CDR1 and CDR2: MNHEY, SVGAGI.

This chain uses TRBV29-1 with TRBJ2-3; maybe TRBD2 (5 bases). The V end lost 6 bases, the J end lost 5 bases, and 9 bases lay between the germline ends. The length of the CDR3 is 11 residues. Germline-derived CDR1 and CDR2 are SQVTM and ANQGSEA. CDR3 DNA sequence: TGCAGCGTCCGGACTTTAGATACGCAGTATTTT. This gives the protein CSVRTLDTQYF.

There are a few counts of this clone. This chain joins TRBV7-9 and TRBJ1-4; D gene ambiguous. The V end lost 1 base, the J end lost 7 bases, and 7 bases lay between the germline ends. The CDR3 has 13 residues. Germline CDR1 and CDR2: SEHNR and FQNEAQ (reference sequence). CDR3 amino acids: CASSLGGSEKLFF. Here the CDR3 DNA reads TGTGCCAGCAGCTTAGGAGGTAGTGAAAAACTGTTTTTT.

The CDR3 sequence is CATTGQGGGETQYF. The CDR3 DNA is TGTGCCACCACGGGACAGGGAGGCGGGGAGACCCAGTACTTC. The chain uses TRBV2 and TRBJ2-5; the match to TRBD1 covers 9 bases. CDR1 SNHLY and CDR2 FYNNEI come from the germline V gene. The CDR3 is made up of 14 amino acids. The J segment lost 5 bases and the V segment lost 10 bases, leaving 11 bases of the junction unmatched.

This chain connects TRBV25-1 to TRBJ1-2; D uncertain. The CDR3 is 13 residues long. CDR1 is MGHDK, CDR2 SYGVNS, per germline. The V and J ends lost 4 bases and 1 base respectively, with 7 bases between them. CDR3 region: CASSVDGNYGYTF. The CDR3 nucleotides read TGTGCCAGCAGTGTCGACGGTAACTATGGCTACACCTTC.

This clone was seen a few times. The rearrangement uses TRBV5-1 and TRBJ2-5, with TRBD1 matching over 9 bases. V was pared by 4 bases and J by 2 bases, with 3 bases of the junction left unmatched. Germline V lookup: CDR1 SGHRS, CDR2 YFSETQ. The CDR3 is 14 amino acids. This CDR3 reads CASSPGQGQETQYF. CDR3 nucleotides: TGCGCCAGCAGCCCGGGACAGGGACAAGAGACCCAGTACTTC. The full variable domain, with the rest looked up from reference TRBV5-1 and TRBJ2-5, is KAGVTQTPRYLIKTRGQQVTLSCSPISGHRSVSWYQQTPGQGLQFLFEYFSETQRNKGNFPGRFSGRQFSNSRSEMNVSTLELGDSALYLCASSPGQGQETQYFGPGTRLLVL.

This clone has more than one count but fewer than ten. This chain uses TRBV5-1 with TRBJ2-1; 7 bases are shared with TRBD1. Germline V gene data show CDR1 as SGHRS and CDR2 as YFSETQ. Losses at the gene ends were 5 bases for V and 4 bases for J; bases not matched to a gene: 6. This CDR3 is built from 14 residues. This chain's CDR3 is CASREGQPYNEQFF. Written as DNA, the CDR3 is TGCGCCAGCAGAGAGGGACAGCCTTACAATGAGCAGTTCTTC.